This TCR beta chain was sequenced in a study of Tregs in tolerant kidney transplant recipients. This CDR3 region has 16 residues. Trimming left V 2 bases short and J 2 bases short, with 13 bases between. Germline V lookup: CDR1 KGHSH, CDR2 LQKENI. Profiling relied on immunoSEQ multiplex PCR, and the TCRdb table lists in-frame clones only, not all of them. The table shows about 81,000 clones, with more than 85% occurring only once. Mixed chimerism was transient after nonmyeloablative marrow transplants from related graft donors. This sequence was found in a human patient who received a combined kidney and bone marrow transplant. Some T cells may be the graft donor's. The chain is built from TRBV18 and TRBJ1-3; D not resolved. The sequencing here drew on CD4+ T cells from blood (PBMCs), taken 24 months after the transplant. CDR3 in amino acids: CASSPLGALAGNTIYF. DNA for the CDR3: TGTGCCAGCTCACCATTGGGAGCGTTAGCTGGAAACACCATATATTTT.